The 17 T cell receptor beta chains given below trace back to one sample, sequenced in a study of T-cell memory formation after mild COVID-19. Each CDR3 protein gets one entry after TCRdb re-called the 5' RACE reads with MiXCR. Among hundreds of thousands of distinct CDR3 sequences, 15% to 20% were seen once, and the ten largest hold roughly 23%. The specimen sequenced was PBMCs or a T cell subset sorted from them (not recorded which). These receptors came from a man between 18 and 29 years old who had mild COVID-19 (a few samples of this study predate the infection). Cell type and time point are not known.

This chain joins TRBV3-1 and TRBJ2-3; D is unclear. The ends were cut back, 1 base at V and 3 bases at J, with 14 bases in the middle. Germline CDR1 LGHDT, CDR2 YNNKEL (reference sequence). CDR3 length: 16 residues. In nucleotides, the CDR3 is TGTGCCAGCAGCCAAGGGCGTGTTGGCGTAACAGATACGCAGTATTTT. Residues: CASSQGRVGVTDTQYF.

The sample holds many counts of this clonotype. V and J are TRBV29-1 and TRBJ1-1; D is ambiguous. The V end lost 7 bases, the J end lost 0 bases, and 12 bases lay between the germline ends. This CDR3 contains 13 residues. Germline V gene data show CDR1 as SQVTM and CDR2 as ANQGSEA. CDR3 DNA: TGCAGCGGGTATAAGTTGATGAACACTGAAGCTTTCTTT. Translated: CSGYKLMNTEAFF. Full variable domain (remainder filled in from reference TRBV29-1 and TRBJ1-1): SAVISQKPSRDICQRGTSLTIQCQVDSQVTMMFWYRQQPGQSLTLIATANQGSEATYESGFVIDKFPISRPNLTFSTLTVSNMSPEDSSIYLCSGYKLMNTEAFFGQGTRLTVV.

This clonotype has ten or more counts. The chain employs TRBV5-6 and TRBJ2-7; either TRBD1 or TRBD2 may supply D (5 bases each). The germline gives CDR1 SGHDT, CDR2 YYEEEE. Trimming took 4 bases from V and 4 from J, leaving 9 bases between them. The CDR3 length is 12 residues. This chain's CDR3 is CASSVGVYEQYV. The CDR3, as DNA: TGTGCCAGCAGCGTGGGGGTTTACGAGCAGTACGTC.

This clonotype appeared a few times. The rearrangement uses TRBV7-3 and TRBJ2-1; 8 positions agree with TRBD2. The germline V gene encodes CDR1 SGHTA and CDR2 FQGTGA. With 4 bases clipped from V and 0 bases from J, the junction kept 2 bases outside the gene matches. This CDR3 region has 15 residues. The CDR3, as DNA: TGTGCCAGCAGCTCCGGGGGGGCCTCCTACAATGAGCAGTTCTTC. Its translation: CASSSGGASYNEQFF.

This clonotype was observed a handful of times. V gene TRBV4-3 combines with J gene TRBJ1-2, with D uncertain. Per germline, CDR1 LGHNA and CDR2 YSLEER. Trimming removed 0 bases from V and 2 bases from J, with 4 bases in between. The CDR3 is 13 amino acids. The CDR3 DNA is TGCGCCAGCAGCCAAGATAACAACTATGGCTACACCTTC. Its protein product is CASSQDNNYGYTF.

A few counts support this clonotype. The CDR3 DNA reads as TGTGCCAGCAGCCAAGTTCCGGCGGGGGACTACACCGGGGAGCTGTTTTTT. This encodes CASSQVPAGDYTGELFF. This chain joins TRBV4-2 and TRBJ2-2; 7 bases are a match to TRBD2. The CDR3 contains 17 residues. The trim removed 1 base at V and 3 bases at J, leaving 8 bases unmatched. CDR1 and CDR2 from the germline V gene are LGHNA and YNFKEQ.

The J gene is TRBJ1-2, the V gene TRBV6-5; 7 positions match TRBD1. The CDR3 is made up of 14 amino acids. Losses at the gene ends were 7 bases for V and 0 bases for J; bases not matched to a gene: 5. CDR1 MNHEY and CDR2 SVGAGI come from the germline V gene. In nucleotides, the CDR3 is TGTGCCAGCACCTTGGACAGGACTAACTATGGCTACACCTTC. Translating it yields CASTLDRTNYGYTF.

Only a few counts were recorded for this clonotype. This chain uses TRBV7-2 with TRBJ2-3; the D call may be TRBD1 or TRBD2 (6 bases each). The CDR3 is 15 residues long. CDR1 is SGHTA and CDR2 is FQGNSA in the germline V gene. V lost 2 bases to trimming and J lost 2 bases, with 11 bases between them. CDR3 loop: CASSLHGGYTDTQYF. The CDR3, as DNA: TGTGCCAGCAGCTTACACGGGGGCTACACAGATACGCAGTATTTT.

This chain uses TRBV5-1 with TRBJ2-1; D possibly corresponds to TRBD1 (5 bases). V was trimmed by 0 bases and J by 7 bases, leaving 8 bases between them. CDR1 and CDR2 from the germline V gene are SGHRS and YFSETQ. The CDR3 has 13 amino acids. CDR3 in amino acids: CASSLGGTNEQFF. The CDR3 DNA reads TGCGCCAGCAGCTTGGGGGGCACGAATGAGCAGTTCTTC.

This clonotype was detected only a few times. The chain has TRBV7-9 and TRBJ1-2, with TRBD1 identical over 7 bases. The CDR3 has 13 amino acids. The V and J ends lost 5 bases and 6 bases, in that order; junction bases with no gene match: 6. Germline V lookup: CDR1 SEHNR, CDR2 FQNEAQ (reference sequence). CDR3 in amino acids: CASSRQGSDGYTF. The CDR3 coding sequence is TGTGCCAGCAGCCGACAGGGCTCGGATGGCTACACCTTC.

This clonotype was seen repeatedly, ten times or more. This chain uses TRBV6-5 with TRBJ1-1; possible D gene TRBD1, 6 bases. The CDR3 covers 13 residues. The V and J ends lost 8 bases and 3 bases respectively, with 13 bases between them. Germline lookup yields CDR1 MNHEY and CDR2 SVGAGI. The CDR3 nucleotides are TGTGCCAGCCGCCAGGGGAGCCACACTGAAGCTTTCTTT. It is translated as CASRQGSHTEAFF.

The V call is TRBV5-4, the J call TRBJ2-5; TRBD2 is a possible D gene (6 bases). V lost 4 bases and J 4 bases, leaving 11 bases between the germline ends. CDR1 is SGHNT and CDR2 is YYREEE in the germline V gene (reference sequence). The CDR3 is 13 amino acids. The CDR3 sequence is CASSPRGSETQYF. DNA of the CDR3: TGTGCCAGCAGCCCACGGGGGTCAGAGACCCAGTACTTC.

This clonotype was observed many times. V usage is TRBV9 and J usage is TRBJ2-1; TRBD1 or TRBD2 may be the D gene (6 bases each). Germline values: CDR1 SGDLS, CDR2 YYNGEE. There are 16 residues in the CDR3. The V and J ends lost 5 bases and 0 bases respectively, with 15 bases between them. The CDR3 sequence is CASSENGGSSYNEQFF. CDR3 bases: TGTGCCAGCAGTGAGAACGGGGGCAGCTCCTACAATGAGCAGTTCTTC. Variable domain in full (rest from reference TRBV9 and TRBJ2-1): DSGVTQTPKHLITATGQRVTLRCSPRSGDLSVYWYQQSLDQGLQFLIQYYNGEERAKGNILERFSAQQFPDLHSELNLSSLELGDSALYFCASSENGGSSYNEQFFGPGTRLTVL.

The rearrangement links TRBV5-6 to TRBJ1-4; D uncertain. CDR1 is SGHDT, CDR2 YYEEEE, per germline. The CDR3 consists of 13 residues. V lost 1 base and J 5 bases, leaving 6 bases between the germline ends. CDR3 protein: CASSLYRNEKLFF. CDR3 bases: TGTGCCAGCAGCTTGTATCGGAATGAAAAACTGTTTTTT. The whole variable domain, remainder taken from reference TRBV5-6 and TRBJ1-4, is DAGVTQSPTHLIKTRGQQVTLRCSPKSGHDTVSWYQQALGQGPQFIFQYYEEEERQRGNFPDRFSGHQFPNYSSELNVNALLLGDSALYLCASSLYRNEKLFFGSGTQLSVL.

This clonotype occurred a few times. The chain carries TRBV4-1 and TRBJ2-5; 10 bases are a match to TRBD2. V shed 2 bases and J 5 bases; nucleotides not matched to a gene: 5. Germline-derived CDR1 and CDR2 are MGHRA and YSYEKL. This CDR3 has 15 residues. CDR3 nucleotide sequence: TGCGCCAGCAGCCAAAGCGGGGGGGCCGTGGAGACCCAGTACTTC. It codes for CASSQSGGAVETQYF.

The genes are TRBV7-2 and TRBJ2-5; 9 nucleotides match TRBD2. Trimming at V came to 5 bases and at J to 3 bases, leaving 7 bases not matched to a gene. The CDR3 runs 15 residues. The V gene's germline CDR1 is SGHTA and CDR2 FQGNSA. The CDR3 nucleotides read TGTGCCAGCAGCCAGGGAGCGGGGGGCAAAGAGACCCAGTACTTC. Amino acids: CASSQGAGGKETQYF.

This clonotype was counted a few times. The chain is built from TRBV9 and TRBJ2-5; 10 bases fit TRBD2. The CDR3 length is 16 residues. Looked up from germline, CDR1 is SGDLS and CDR2 is YYNGEE. V shed 0 bases, J shed 4 bases, and the junction held 6 bases outside the gene matches. The CDR3 nucleotides are TGTGCCAGCAGCGTAGCTGGGCTAGCGGGGGCAGAGACCCAGTACTTC. Amino acids: CASSVAGLAGAETQYF.